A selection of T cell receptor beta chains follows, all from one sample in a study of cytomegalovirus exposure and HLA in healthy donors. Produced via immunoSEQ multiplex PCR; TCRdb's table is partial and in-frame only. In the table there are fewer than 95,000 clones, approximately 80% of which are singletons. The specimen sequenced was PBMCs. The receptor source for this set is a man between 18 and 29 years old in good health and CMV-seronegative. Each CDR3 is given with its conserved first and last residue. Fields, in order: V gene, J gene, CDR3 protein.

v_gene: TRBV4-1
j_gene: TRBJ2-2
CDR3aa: CASSQDHRNLAGELFF

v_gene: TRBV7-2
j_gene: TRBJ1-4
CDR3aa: CASSLNRGGEKLFF

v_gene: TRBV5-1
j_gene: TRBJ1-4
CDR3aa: CASSSDRELNEKLFF

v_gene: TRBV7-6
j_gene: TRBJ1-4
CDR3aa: CASSFGRVDNEKLFF

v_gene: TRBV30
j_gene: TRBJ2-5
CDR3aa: CAWSVVGGSGTQYF

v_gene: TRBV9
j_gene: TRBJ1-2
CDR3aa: CASSAPGQENYGYTF

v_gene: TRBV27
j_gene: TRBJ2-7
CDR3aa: CASNARGSSSYEQYF

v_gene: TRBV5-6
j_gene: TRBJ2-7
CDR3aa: CASSPGPGSTYEQYF

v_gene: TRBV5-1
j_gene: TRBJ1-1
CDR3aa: CASTYGGGSTEAFF

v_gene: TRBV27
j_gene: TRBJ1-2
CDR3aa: CASSQAGTSRFYGYTF

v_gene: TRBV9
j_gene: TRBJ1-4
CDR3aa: CASSVAGGRQAGDEKLFF